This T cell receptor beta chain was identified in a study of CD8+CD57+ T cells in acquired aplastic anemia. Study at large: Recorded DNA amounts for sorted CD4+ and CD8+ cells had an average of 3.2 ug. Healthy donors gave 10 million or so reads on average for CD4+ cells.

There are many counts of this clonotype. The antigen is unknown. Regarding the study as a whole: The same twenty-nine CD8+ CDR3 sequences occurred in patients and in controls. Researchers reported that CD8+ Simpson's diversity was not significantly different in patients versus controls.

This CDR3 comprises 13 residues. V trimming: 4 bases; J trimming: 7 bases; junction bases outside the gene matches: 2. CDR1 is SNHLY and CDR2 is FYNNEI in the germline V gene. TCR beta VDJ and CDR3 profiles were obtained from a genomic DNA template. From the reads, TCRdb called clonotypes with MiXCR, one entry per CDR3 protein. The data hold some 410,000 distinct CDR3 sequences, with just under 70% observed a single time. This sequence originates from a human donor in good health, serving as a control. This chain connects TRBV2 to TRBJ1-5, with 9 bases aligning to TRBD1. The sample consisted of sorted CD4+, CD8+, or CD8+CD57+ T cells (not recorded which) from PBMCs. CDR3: CASSGDREQPQHF. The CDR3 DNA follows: TGTGCCAGCAGTGGGGACAGGGAACAGCCCCAGCATTTT.